The rows below give T cell receptor beta chains drawn from one sample of a study of T-cell reconstitution after alpha-beta-depleted transplantation in children. A single record per CDR3 protein comes from TCRdb applying MiXCR to the PCR reads. The sample shows 70,000 or so distinct CDR3 sequences, about a tenth of them seen only once. Sequenced material: PBMCs, taken before TCRalphabeta/CD19-depleted stem cell transplant. Receptors originate from a boy younger than 18 with acute myeloid leukemia, due to receive a stem cell transplant. Each CDR3 is given with its conserved first and last residue. A D gene is named only where the DNA matches it firmly. Expanded clones are given a class, and other clones once, few, many or no size at all.

V	D	J	size	CDR3	DNA
TRBV10-3	.	TRBJ2-1	many	CAISEEIYNEQFF	TGTGCCATCAGTGAAGAGATATACAATGAGCAGTTCTTC
TRBV6-1	.	TRBJ2-2	few	CASRPPSAGSYTGELFF	TGTGCCAGCAGGCCTCCGTCGGCAGGGTCGTACACCGGGGAGCTGTTTTTT
TRBV28	.	TRBJ1-1	many	CASRSPLRESEAFF	TGTGCCAGCAGGTCACCGCTCCGGGAATCTGAAGCTTTCTTT
TRBV12-3/TRBV12-4	.	TRBJ2-7	many	CASSQSPGTFSEQYF	TGTGCCAGCAGTCAGAGTCCCGGGACTTTCTCCGAGCAGTACTTC
TRBV5-6	TRBD1	TRBJ2-1	many	CASSLGIGTGGSSYNEQFF	TGTGCCAGCAGCTTGGGGATAGGTACAGGGGGGAGCTCCTACAATGAGCAGTTCTTC
TRBV11-2	.	TRBJ2-6	many	CASSSGQAGANVLTF	TGTGCCAGCAGCTCGGGACAAGCTGGGGCCAACGTCCTGACTTTC
TRBV6-1	.	TRBJ2-3	.	CASSIGTYTDTQYF	TGTGCCAGCAGTATCGGGACATACACAGATACGCAGTATTTT
TRBV7-8	.	TRBJ2-3	many	CASSPDSSTDTQYF	TGTGCCAGCAGCCCGGACAGTAGCACAGATACGCAGTATTTT
TRBV9	.	TRBJ2-7	many	CASSVASESYEQYF	TGTGCCAGCAGCGTGGCTAGCGAGTCCTACGAGCAGTACTTC
TRBV27	.	TRBJ1-3	many	CASTSGNTIYF	TGTGCCAGCACCTCTGGAAACACCATATATTTT
TRBV9	.	TRBJ2-3	many	CASTQSRGGGGSTDTQYF	TGTGCCAGCACCCAATCCAGGGGTGGCGGGGGCAGCACAGATACGCAGTATTTT